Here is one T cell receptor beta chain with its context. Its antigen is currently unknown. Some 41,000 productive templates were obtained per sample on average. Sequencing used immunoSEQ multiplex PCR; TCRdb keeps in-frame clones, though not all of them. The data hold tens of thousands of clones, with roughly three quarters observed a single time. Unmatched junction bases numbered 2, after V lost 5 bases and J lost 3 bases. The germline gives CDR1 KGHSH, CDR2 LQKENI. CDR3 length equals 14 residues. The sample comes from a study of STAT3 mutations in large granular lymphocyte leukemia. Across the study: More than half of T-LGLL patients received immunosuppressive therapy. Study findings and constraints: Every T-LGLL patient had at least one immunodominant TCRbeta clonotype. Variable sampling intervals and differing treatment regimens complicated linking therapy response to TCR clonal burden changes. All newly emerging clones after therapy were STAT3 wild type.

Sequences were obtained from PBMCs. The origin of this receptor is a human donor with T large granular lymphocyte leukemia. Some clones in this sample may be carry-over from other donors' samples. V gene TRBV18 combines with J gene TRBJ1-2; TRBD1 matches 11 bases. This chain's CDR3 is CASSAGQGDYGYTF. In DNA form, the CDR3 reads TGTGCCAGCTCAGCGGGACAGGGGGACTATGGCTACACCTTC.